The 21 T cell receptor beta chains in this list originate from one sample, sequenced in a study of Ad26.COV2.S vaccination and SARS-CoV-2 variants. This table comes from immunoSEQ multiplex PCR, and its TCRdb copy is limited to in-frame clones, with some not included. The sample includes approximately 350,000 clones, 80% to 90% of them seen just once. As to treatment: roughly 19 received Ad26.COV2.S at low or high dose, single or two shots; about five received placebo; per-sample allocation not given. After the first vaccine or placebo injection, samples were drawn on day 63. The source material was peripheral blood, sampled in a trial of Ad26.COV2.S vaccine versus placebo. Receptors were obtained from a person aged 18 to 65 who received the Ad26.COV2.S COVID-19 vaccine or a placebo.

The table lists this clone with a count of one. The chain links TRBV19 to TRBJ2-2, with 7 bases fitting TRBD1. Germline V gives CDR1 LNHDA, CDR2 SQIVND (reference sequence). The CDR3 has 15 residues. Trimming took 9 bases from V and 2 from J; bases not matched to a gene: 9. The CDR3 spells CASSDRRKNTGELFF. DNA of the CDR3: TGTGCCAGCTCGGACAGGCGGAAAAACACCGGGGAGCTGTTTTTT.

The V and J genes are TRBV5-1 and TRBJ1-4, with a weak D call TRBD1 (5 bases). CDR1 and CDR2 from the germline V gene are SGHRS and YFSETQ. The V end was cut by 4 bases, the J end by 0 bases, with 19 bases between. This CDR3 contains 18 residues. CDR3 DNA: TGCGCCAGCAGCAATCCGACAGAAACTCTAGCAACTAATGAAAAACTGTTTTTT. Translating gives CASSNPTETLATNEKLFF.

This clone appeared once. The chain uses TRBV27 and TRBJ1-3; D unresolved. CDR1 and CDR2 (germline): MNHEY, SMNVEV (reference sequence). This CDR3 comprises 13 residues. The V gene lost 4 bases and the J gene lost 9 bases, with 13 bases spanning the gap. DNA of the CDR3: TGTGCCAGCAGTTCCGAAAATCGGGGCACCATATATTTT. It yields the protein CASSSENRGTIYF.

The CDR3 DNA is TGCAGTGCTAGTGGCGTGGGGGAGGAGACCCAGTACTTC. It codes for CSASGVGEETQYF. The V call is TRBV20-1, the J call TRBJ2-5; TRBD1 or TRBD2 may be the D gene (5 bases each). V shed 3 bases and J shed 5 bases, with 13 bases lying between them. Germline CDR1 is DFQATT and CDR2 is SNEGSKA (reference sequence). The CDR3 is made up of 13 amino acids.

DNA of the CDR3: TGCGCCAGCAGCCAAGCTCAGGGAATGAACACTGAAGCTTTCTTT. This encodes CASSQAQGMNTEAFF. The V call is TRBV4-1, the J call TRBJ1-1, with D maybe TRBD1 (5 bases). The CDR3 has 15 residues. Trimming removed 1 base from V and 0 bases from J, with 9 bases in between. Per germline, CDR1 MGHRA and CDR2 YSYEKL.

The rearrangement joins TRBV7-9 to TRBJ1-1; no reliable D call. V was trimmed by 1 base and J by 1 base, leaving 7 bases between them. The CDR3 is made up of 14 amino acids. The germline V gene encodes CDR1 SEHNR and CDR2 FQNEAQ (reference sequence). CDR3 bases: TGTGCCAGCAGCTTAGGGTTCGGGAACACTGAAGCTTTCTTT. It codes for CASSLGFGNTEAFF.

The chain carries TRBV27 and TRBJ2-3, with D uncertain. Germline loops: CDR1 MNHEY, CDR2 SMNVEV (reference sequence). The length of the CDR3 is 12 residues. Trimming left V 6 bases short and J 7 bases short, with 11 bases between. The DNA of the CDR3 is TGTGCCAGCAGGCTGAGAGACCATACGCAGTATTTT. Its protein is CASRLRDHTQYF.

This clone was detected a few times. V gene TRBV19 combines with J gene TRBJ2-7; TRBD1 matches at 9 bases. The trim removed 3 bases at V and 5 bases at J, leaving 5 bases unmatched. Germline V CDR1 and CDR2: LNHDA, SQIVND (reference sequence). The CDR3 is 14 amino acids. The CDR3 here is CASSIDRGRNEQYF. The CDR3 bases are TGTGCCAGTAGTATCGACAGGGGGAGGAACGAGCAGTACTTC. The full variable domain, rest sourced from reference TRBV19 and TRBJ2-7, is DGGITQSPKYLFRKEGQNVTLSCEQNLNHDAMYWYRQDPGQGLRLIYYSQIVNDFQKGDIAEGYSVSREKKESFPLTVTSAQKNPTAFYLCASSIDRGRNEQYFGPGTRLTVT.

V is TRBV4-2 and J is TRBJ1-4, with 10 bases fitting TRBD1. This CDR3 is 15 amino acids long. The junction had 4 bases not matched to a gene; V was cut back by 2 bases and J by 7 bases. Germline CDR1 LGHNA, CDR2 YNFKEQ. Written as DNA, the CDR3 is TGTGCCAGCAGCCAAACCCGGGACAGGGGTGAAAAACTGTTTTTT. It yields the protein CASSQTRDRGEKLFF.

This clone was seen only once. The chain joins TRBV25-1 to TRBJ2-3; the match to TRBD1 covers 7 bases. The CDR3 is 15 residues long. V was clipped by 5 bases and J by 1 base; unmatched bases: 6. Germline V CDR1 and CDR2: MGHDK, SYGVNS. CDR3 in DNA: TGTGCCAGCAGTTACAGGGGTACTGGCACAGATACGCAGTATTTT. Encoded protein: CASSYRGTGTDTQYF. The variable domain in full, with the rest retrieved from reference TRBV25-1 and TRBJ2-3, is EADIYQTPRYLVIGTGKKITLECSQTMGHDKMYWYQQDPGMELHLIHYSYGVNSTEKGDLSSESTVSRIRTEHFPLTLESARPSHTSQYLCASSYRGTGTDTQYFGPGTRLTVL.

This chain connects TRBV5-3 to TRBJ2-5; D remains ambiguous. TRBV5-3 is an ORF, with its function uncertain. V gave up 1 base and J gave up 2 bases, with 12 bases separating them. The CDR3 contains 15 residues. The CDR3 DNA is TGTGCCAGAAGCTTGTGCCGGGTTCTACAAGAGACCCAGTACTTC. This encodes CARSLCRVLQETQYF.

The chain uses TRBV5-1 and TRBJ2-1; 10 positions match TRBD1. The CDR3 runs 14 residues. V was pared by 4 bases and J by 7 bases, with 5 bases of the junction left unmatched. The germline gives CDR1 SGHRS, CDR2 YFSETQ. The CDR3 here is CASSTPDRGNEQFF. Written as DNA, the CDR3 is TGCGCCAGCAGCACCCCGGACAGGGGGAATGAGCAGTTCTTC.

The J gene is TRBJ1-4, the V gene TRBV3-1 (or the pseudogene TRBV3-2); 9 positions agree with TRBD1. V shed 4 bases, J shed 5 bases, and the junction held 5 bases outside the gene matches. CDR3 length: 15 amino acids. Germline CDR1 is LGHDT and CDR2 is YNNKEL (reference sequence). For the CDR3, the DNA is TGTGCCAGCAGCCTTACAGGGGGCGCCAATGAAAAACTGTTTTTT. It specifies CASSLTGGANEKLFF.

The V and J genes are TRBV5-1 and TRBJ2-7, with 8 bases identical to TRBD1. The V and J ends lost 1 base and 3 bases, in that order; junction bases with no gene match: 9. Germline V gene sequence: CDR1 SGHRS, CDR2 YFSETQ. CDR3 length: 16 amino acids. The chain's CDR3 is CASSLRGQAGVYEQYF. The DNA for the CDR3 is TGCGCCAGCAGCTTGAGGGGACAGGCCGGCGTCTACGAGCAGTACTTC.

This clone was observed many times. This CDR3 is CASSFSSGGETQYF. DNA for the CDR3: TGTGCCAGCAGCTTTTCTAGCGGGGGGGAGACCCAGTACTTC. The chain carries TRBV5-6 and TRBJ2-5; TRBD2 agrees at 11 bases. The CDR3 sequence is 14 residues long. Trimming removed 2 bases from V and 5 bases from J; junction bases left unmatched: 2. The germline V gene encodes CDR1 SGHDT and CDR2 YYEEEE.

This chain uses TRBV30 with TRBJ2-7, with TRBD1 matching over 8 bases. From germline, CDR1 is GTSNPN and CDR2 SVGIG (reference sequence). The CDR3 runs 14 residues. J gave up 6 bases and V 0 bases, and 7 bases lay outside the gene matches. In DNA form, the CDR3 reads TGTGCCTGGAGTGTACTGACAGGGGAGGCCGAGCAGTACTTC. Its protein is CAWSVLTGEAEQYF.

The chain couples TRBV7-8 to TRBJ1-3; D gene ambiguous. This CDR3 region has 14 residues. The V gene's germline CDR1 is SGHVS and CDR2 FQNEAQ. Trimming shortened V by 7 bases and J by 3 bases, and 13 bases separated the two germline ends. CDR3 sequence: CASTSRALGNTIYF. In nucleotides, the CDR3 is TGTGCCAGCACCTCACGAGCCCTTGGAAACACCATATATTTT.

This sequence joins TRBV3-1 (or the pseudogene TRBV3-2) and TRBJ2-7; 11 bases map to TRBD1. The V gene end was trimmed by 0 bases and the J gene end by 5 bases; junction bases not matched to a gene: 18. Germline CDR1 reads LGHDT; CDR2 reads YNNKEL (reference sequence). This CDR3 spans 20 amino acids. The CDR3 coding sequence is TGTGCCAGCAGCCAAGAAATCCCCAGTCTTGTTGGGACAGGGGGGCACGAGCAGTACTTC. Its protein is CASSQEIPSLVGTGGHEQYF.

The rearrangement uses TRBV5-1 and TRBJ1-5, with D maybe TRBD1 (5 bases). Trimming took 0 bases from V and 3 from J, leaving 10 bases between them. CDR1 and CDR2 (germline): SGHRS, YFSETQ. CDR3 length: 15 residues. DNA for the CDR3: TGCGCCAGCAGCTTGGAGGGACTTGACAATCAGCCCCAGCATTTT. As protein: CASSLEGLDNQPQHF.

The chain joins TRBV6-5 to TRBJ2-7, with 7 bases identical to TRBD1. This CDR3 has 13 amino acids. Trimming at V came to 8 bases and at J to 2 bases, leaving 6 bases not matched to a gene. Germline loops: CDR1 MNHEY, CDR2 SVGAGI. DNA for the CDR3: TGTGCCAGCTCCGACAGGGTCCCCTACGAGCAGTACTTC. This encodes CASSDRVPYEQYF.

The chain links TRBV27 to TRBJ2-1; D is possibly TRBD2 (5 bases). Germline CDR1 MNHEY, CDR2 SMNVEV (reference sequence). The CDR3 runs to 12 residues. V was cut by 3 bases and J by 10 bases, with 10 bases left in between. The CDR3 here is CASSLLGGEQFF. The CDR3 coding sequence is TGTGCCAGCAGTTTGTTAGGCGGGGAGCAGTTCTTC.